This T cell receptor (beta chain) was found in a study of Graves' ophthalmopathy and Graves' hyperthyroidism. With 4 bases removed from V and 2 bases from J, the gap between germline ends came to 4 bases. This CDR3 spans 13 amino acids. Germline V gene sequence: CDR1 KGHDR, CDR2 SFDVKD. The TCR beta CDR3 regions underwent amplification from RNA transcripts. RT-PCR was first run with HTBI primers, then multiplex PCR in a second round. TCRdb fed the multiplex PCR reads into MiXCR, producing one record per CDR3 protein. The sample consists of some 240,000 distinct CDR3 sequences, 40% to 50% of them appearing once. This clonotype has more than one count but fewer than ten.

The J gene is TRBJ2-2, the V gene TRBV24-1, with D unresolved. Sequenced input: peripheral blood. The clonotype comes from an adult man with Graves' ophthalmopathy. The CDR3 DNA is TGTGCCACCAGTGACACCAACACCGGGGAGCTGTTTTTT. This translates into CATSDTNTGELFF.